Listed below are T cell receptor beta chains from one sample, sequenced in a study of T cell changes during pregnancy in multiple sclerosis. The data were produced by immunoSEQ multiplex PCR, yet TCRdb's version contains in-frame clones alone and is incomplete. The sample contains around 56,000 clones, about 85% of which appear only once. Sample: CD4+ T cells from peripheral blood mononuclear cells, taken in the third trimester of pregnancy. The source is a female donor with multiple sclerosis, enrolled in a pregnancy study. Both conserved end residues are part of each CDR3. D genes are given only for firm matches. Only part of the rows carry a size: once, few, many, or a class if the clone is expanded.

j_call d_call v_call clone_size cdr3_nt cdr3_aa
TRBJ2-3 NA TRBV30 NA TGTGCCCTATCCCAGGGCACAGATACGCAGTATTTT CALSQGTDTQYF
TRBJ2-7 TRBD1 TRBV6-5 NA TGTGCCAGCACTATAAACAGGGGGGATACATACGAGCAGTACTTC CASTINRGDTYEQYF
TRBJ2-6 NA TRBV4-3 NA TGCGCCAGCAGCCAAGGGGCAGGGTTCCCCCCTGGGGCCAACGTCCTGACTTTC CASSQGAGFPPGANVLTF
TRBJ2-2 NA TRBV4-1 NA TGCGCCAGCAGCCAGCTACCCCCGGGGTTT CASSQLPPGF
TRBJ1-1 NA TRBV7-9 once TGTGCCAGCAGCTTAGAATCGGGGGTCACTGAAGCTTTCTTT CASSLESGVTEAFF
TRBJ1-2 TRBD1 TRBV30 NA TGTGCCTGGAGTGTAAAGCAGGGGGGATACGGCTACACCTTC CAWSVKQGGYGYTF
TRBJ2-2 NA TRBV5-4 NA TGTGCCAGCAGTTTTGGAGGAGGGTTAGGCGGGGAGCTGTTTTTT CASSFGGGLGGELFF
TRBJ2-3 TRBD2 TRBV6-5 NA TGTGCCAGCAGTTTAACCGGGACTAGGGATACGCAGTATTTT CASSLTGTRDTQYF
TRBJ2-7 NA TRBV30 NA TGTGCCTGGAGTGTCGCACTCGAGCAGTACTTC CAWSVALEQYF
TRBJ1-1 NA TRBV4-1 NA TGCGCCAGCAGCCAAGGGGTGGGCAGCTCAATGAACACTGAAGCTTTCTTT CASSQGVGSSMNTEAFF
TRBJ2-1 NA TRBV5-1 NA TGCGCCAGCAGCTCCGCCGGGATTCCCTCCTCTAGGAACTACAATGAGCAGTTCTTC CASSSAGIPSSRNYNEQFF
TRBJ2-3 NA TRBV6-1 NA TGTGCCAGCAGTGAGTTGGGCAGACACACAGATACGCAGTATTTT CASSELGRHTDTQYF
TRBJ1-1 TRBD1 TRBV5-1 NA TGCGCCAGCAGCGCGGGACAGGTCCCGGAGAACACTGAAGCTTTCTTT CASSAGQVPENTEAFF
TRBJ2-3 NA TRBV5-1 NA TGCGCCAGCAGCTTGGAAGGGGGCGGGAGGCCTACAGATACGCAGTATTTT CASSLEGGGRPTDTQYF
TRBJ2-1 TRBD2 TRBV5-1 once TGCGCCAGCAGCTCGACTAGCGGGGATTACAATGAGCAGTTCTTC CASSSTSGDYNEQFF
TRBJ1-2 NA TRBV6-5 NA TGTGCCAGCAGTTACTCCCAGGCGCCCTATGGCTACACCTTC CASSYSQAPYGYTF
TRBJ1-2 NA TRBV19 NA TGTGCCAGTAGTATGGCACAGGGTCCGATCCTCTATGGCTACACCTTC CASSMAQGPILYGYTF
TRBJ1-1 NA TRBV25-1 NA TGTGCCAGCAGTGATGAAAAGGGGTACACTGAAGCTTTCTTT CASSDEKGYTEAFF
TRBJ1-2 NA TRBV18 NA TGTGCCAGCTCACCTTCGGCAGGGGAGGGATATGGCTACACCTTC CASSPSAGEGYGYTF
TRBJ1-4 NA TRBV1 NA TGCACCAGCAGCCACACAGGGTCATTGTATAATGAAAAACTGTTTTTT CTSSHTGSLYNEKLFF
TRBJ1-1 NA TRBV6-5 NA TGTGCCAGCAGTTACCTGGTGACTGCCGGTACTGAAGCTTTCTTT CASSYLVTAGTEAFF
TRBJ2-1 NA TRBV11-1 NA TGTGCCAGCAGCTTAGCCGACTACTACAATGAGCAGTTCTTC CASSLADYYNEQFF
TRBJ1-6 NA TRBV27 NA TGTGCCAGCAGTTTAATTTTGGGGACATCTCTTCCCCTCCACTTT CASSLILGTSLPLHF
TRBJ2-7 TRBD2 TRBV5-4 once TGTGCCAGCAGCTTAGCTAGCGGGGGACAGACACCATACGAGCAGTACTTC CASSLASGGQTPYEQYF
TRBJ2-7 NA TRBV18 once TGTGCCAGCTCACAGGGGCGAGTGATCACCGAGCAGTACTTC CASSQGRVITEQYF
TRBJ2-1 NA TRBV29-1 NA TGCAGCTTTCGTCCAGGGGTGTACAATGAGCAGTTCTTC CSFRPGVYNEQFF
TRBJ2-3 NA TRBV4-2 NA TGTGCCAGCAGCCAAGCTGCTGGACTGATGGTGACAGATACGCAGTATTTT CASSQAAGLMVTDTQYF